The sample holds a few counts of the clone carrying this T cell receptor beta chain. The antigen remains unidentified. As for treatment: oral pan-JAK inhibitor, 5-10 mg twice daily. Lesional scalp punch biopsies and peripheral blood were collected from alopecia areata patients. The authors extracted RNA and reverse transcribed it into cDNA as the sequencing template. TCRdb keeps only in-frame clones here, not all; method: immunoSEQ multiplex PCR. The sample gives some 180,000 clones, roughly 50% of which show up once; 10% to 13% is in the top ten. The sample belongs to a study of CD8+ T cells in alopecia areata. The V end was cut by 3 bases, the J end by 5 bases, with 2 bases between. From germline, CDR1 is SGHTA and CDR2 FQGNSA. The CDR3 has 11 residues. Points from the study as a whole: Compared with normal scalp, lesional scalp had higher clonality and more expanded CD8+ clones. Tissue-resident alphabeta T cells belonging to normal skin likewise get sequenced within scalp specimens.

The sequence derives from a human donor with alopecia areata. This specimen consisted of CD8+ T cells sorted from blood, obtained at week 24, from a patient treated with tofacitinib. The rearrangement links TRBV7-2 to TRBJ2-1, with D unclear. CDR3 sequence: CASSFNNEQFF. CDR3 sequence (DNA): TGTGCCAGCAGCTTCAACAATGAGCAGTTCTTC.